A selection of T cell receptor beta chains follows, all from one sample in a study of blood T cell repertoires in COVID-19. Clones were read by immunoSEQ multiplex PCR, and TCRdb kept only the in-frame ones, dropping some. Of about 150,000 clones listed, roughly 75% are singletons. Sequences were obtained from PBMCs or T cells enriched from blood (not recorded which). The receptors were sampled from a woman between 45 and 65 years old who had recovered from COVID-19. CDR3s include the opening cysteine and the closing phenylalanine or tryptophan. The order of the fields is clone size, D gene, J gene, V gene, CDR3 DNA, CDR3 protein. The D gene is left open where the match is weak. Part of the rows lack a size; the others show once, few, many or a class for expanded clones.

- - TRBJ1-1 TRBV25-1 TGTGCCAGCAGTGAATTTACGAATGAGGTGGGAGCTTTCTTT CASSEFTNEVGAFF
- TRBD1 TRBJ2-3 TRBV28 TGTGCCAGCAGTCGACAGGGGGCGGGCACAGATACGCAGTATTTT CASSRQGAGTDTQYF
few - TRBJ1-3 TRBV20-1 TGCAGTGCTAGTTTGCAGGGAGGAAACACCATATATTTT CSASLQGGNTIYF
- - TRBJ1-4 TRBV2 TGTGCCAGCAGCGGGTCCGAAAAACTGTTTTTT CASSGSEKLFF
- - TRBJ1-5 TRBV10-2 TGCGCCACCCGACAGGTCCGAGGGGAGCCCCAGCATTTT CATRQVRGEPQHF
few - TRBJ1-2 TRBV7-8 TGTGCCAGCAGCTCCGCCGGGGGAGCGACGGGCAACTATGGCTACACCTTC CASSSAGGATGNYGYTF
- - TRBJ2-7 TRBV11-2 TGTGCCAGCAGCTTACCCCCTAGGGGGTTGGGGAACGAGCAGTACTTC CASSLPPRGLGNEQYF
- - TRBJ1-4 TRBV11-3 TGTGCCAGCAGCCCGGGACAAACTAATGAAAAACTGTTTTTT CASSPGQTNEKLFF
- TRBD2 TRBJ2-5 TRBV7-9 TGTGCCAGCAGCCGCGGGGGTGTTTCAGAGACCCAGTACTTC CASSRGGVSETQYF
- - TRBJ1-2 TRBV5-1 TGCGCCAGCAGCGTTCAACAGAACTATGGCTACACCTTC CASSVQQNYGYTF
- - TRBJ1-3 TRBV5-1 TGCGCCAGCAGCTTGGGGCTCCAAATCTTCTCTGGAAACACCATATATTTT CASSLGLQIFSGNTIYF
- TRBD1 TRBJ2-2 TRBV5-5 TGTGCCAGCAGCCTGAGGACAGGCCAGGGGTACGAGGAGCTGTTTTTT CASSLRTGQGYEELFF
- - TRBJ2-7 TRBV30 TGTGCATGGGGGGCAGTTGTATTTTACGAGCAGTACTTC CAWGAVVFYEQYF
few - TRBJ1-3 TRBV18 TGTGCCAGCTCACCGGAGGGCGCTGGAAACACCATATATTTT CASSPEGAGNTIYF
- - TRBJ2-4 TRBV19 TGTGCCAGTAGTATAAGGGGGTCGGGAAACATTCAGTACTTC CASSIRGSGNIQYF
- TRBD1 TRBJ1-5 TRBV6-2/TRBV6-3 TGTGCCAGCAGCTCCGACAGGGGGCGGTGGGTAAGCAATCAGCCCCAGCATTTT CASSSDRGRWVSNQPQHF
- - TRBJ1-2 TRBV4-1 TGCGCCAGCAGCCAAGAAAGGGCTGGGAGGGGACATGGCTACACCTTC CASSQERAGRGHGYTF